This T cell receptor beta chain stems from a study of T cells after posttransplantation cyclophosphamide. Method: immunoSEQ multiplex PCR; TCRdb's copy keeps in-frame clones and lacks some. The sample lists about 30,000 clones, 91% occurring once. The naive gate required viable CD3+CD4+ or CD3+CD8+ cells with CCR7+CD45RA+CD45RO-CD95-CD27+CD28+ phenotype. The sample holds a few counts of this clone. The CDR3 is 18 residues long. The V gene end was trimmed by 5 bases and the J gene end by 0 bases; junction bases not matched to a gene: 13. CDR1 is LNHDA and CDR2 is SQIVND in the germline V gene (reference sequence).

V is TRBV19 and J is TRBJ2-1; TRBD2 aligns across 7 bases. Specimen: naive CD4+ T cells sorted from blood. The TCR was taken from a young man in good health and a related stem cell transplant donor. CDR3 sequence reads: CASSPRRGDRGSYNEQFF. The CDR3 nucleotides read TGTGCCAGTAGTCCCCGACGGGGGGATCGGGGCTCCTACAATGAGCAGTTCTTC.